This TCR beta chain was observed in a study of metastatic and nonmetastatic thyroid tumors. TCRdb re-analyzed the PCR reads using MiXCR. Of thousands of clones listed, roughly 36% were seen once; the top ten hold under 25%. CDR1 is SGHVS and CDR2 is FNYEAQ in the germline V gene. J gave up 1 base and V 4 bases, and 10 bases lay outside the gene matches. The CDR3 consists of 18 residues. All patients were untreated before thyroid surgery. The sequencing input was adjacent normal tissue. This TCR came from a female donor with papillary thyroid cancer or a benign thyroid nodule (not recorded which). Some clones in this sample may be carry-over from other donors' samples. V is TRBV7-6 and J is TRBJ2-5; 12 bases agree with TRBD2. The CDR3 loop reads CASSYSGASGRVQETQYF. In DNA, the CDR3 is TGTGCCAGCAGCTATTCCGGGGCTAGCGGGAGGGTCCAAGAGACCCAGTACTTC.